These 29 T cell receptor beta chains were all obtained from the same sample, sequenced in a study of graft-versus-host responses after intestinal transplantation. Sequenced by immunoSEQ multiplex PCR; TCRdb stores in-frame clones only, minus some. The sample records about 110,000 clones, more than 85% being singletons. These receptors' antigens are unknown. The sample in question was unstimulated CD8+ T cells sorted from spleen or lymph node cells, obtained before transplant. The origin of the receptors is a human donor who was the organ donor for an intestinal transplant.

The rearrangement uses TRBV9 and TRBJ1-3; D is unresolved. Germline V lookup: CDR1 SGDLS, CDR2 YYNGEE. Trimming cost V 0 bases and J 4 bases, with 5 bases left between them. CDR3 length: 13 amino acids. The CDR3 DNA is TGTGCCAGCAGCGTAGGGCAAGGAAACACCATATATTTT. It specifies CASSVGQGNTIYF.

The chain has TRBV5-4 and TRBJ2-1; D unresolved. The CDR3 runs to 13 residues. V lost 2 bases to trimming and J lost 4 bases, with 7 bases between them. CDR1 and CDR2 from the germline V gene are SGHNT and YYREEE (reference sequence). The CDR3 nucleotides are TGTGCCAGCAGCTTAGACGAGTACAATGAGCAGTTCTTC. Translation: CASSLDEYNEQFF.

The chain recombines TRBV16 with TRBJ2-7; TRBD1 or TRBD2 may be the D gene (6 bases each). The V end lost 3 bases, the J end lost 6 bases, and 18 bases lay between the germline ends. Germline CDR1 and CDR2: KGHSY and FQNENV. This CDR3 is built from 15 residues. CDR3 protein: CASSHPDSWRGEQYF. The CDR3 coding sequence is TGTGCCAGCAGCCACCCGGACAGTTGGAGGGGCGAGCAGTACTTC.

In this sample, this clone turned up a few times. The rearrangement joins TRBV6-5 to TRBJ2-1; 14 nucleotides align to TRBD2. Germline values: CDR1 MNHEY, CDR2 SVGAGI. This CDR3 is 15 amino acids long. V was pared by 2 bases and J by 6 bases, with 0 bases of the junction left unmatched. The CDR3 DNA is TGTGCCAGCAGTTACGGGACTAGCGGGAGCAATGAGCAGTTCTTC. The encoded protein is CASSYGTSGSNEQFF.

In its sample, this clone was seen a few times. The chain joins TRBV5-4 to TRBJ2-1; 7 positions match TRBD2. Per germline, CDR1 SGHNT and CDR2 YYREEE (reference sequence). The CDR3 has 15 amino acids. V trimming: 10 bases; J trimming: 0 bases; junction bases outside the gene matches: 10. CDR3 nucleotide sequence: TGTGCCCTGGGGCGACGGACTAGCTCCTACAATGAGCAGTTCTTC. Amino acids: CALGRRTSSYNEQFF.

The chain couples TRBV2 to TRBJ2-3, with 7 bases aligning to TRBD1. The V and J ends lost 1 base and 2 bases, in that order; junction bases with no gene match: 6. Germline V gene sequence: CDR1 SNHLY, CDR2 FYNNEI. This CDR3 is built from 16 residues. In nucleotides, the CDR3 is TGTGCCAGCAGTGAAGGGACAGGAATAACCACAGATACGCAGTATTTT. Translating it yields CASSEGTGITTDTQYF.

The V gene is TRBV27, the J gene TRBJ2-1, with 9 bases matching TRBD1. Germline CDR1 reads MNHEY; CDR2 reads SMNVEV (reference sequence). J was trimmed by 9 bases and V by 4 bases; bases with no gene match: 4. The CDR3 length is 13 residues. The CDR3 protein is CASSYTGGSEQFF. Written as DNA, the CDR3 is TGTGCCAGCAGTTATACAGGGGGCAGTGAGCAGTTCTTC.

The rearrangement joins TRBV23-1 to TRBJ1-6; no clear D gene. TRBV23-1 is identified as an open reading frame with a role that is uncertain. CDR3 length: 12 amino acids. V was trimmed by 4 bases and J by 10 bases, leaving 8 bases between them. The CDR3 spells CASSPLWSPLHF. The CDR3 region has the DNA TGCGCCAGCAGTCCCCTATGGTCACCCCTCCACTTT.

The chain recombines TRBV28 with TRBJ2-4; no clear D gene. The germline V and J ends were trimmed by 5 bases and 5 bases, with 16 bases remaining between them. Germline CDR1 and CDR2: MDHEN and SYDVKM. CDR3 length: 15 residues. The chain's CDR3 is CASSANTGRQNIQYF. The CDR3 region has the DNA TGTGCCAGCAGTGCTAACACCGGGCGACAAAACATTCAGTACTTC.

The CDR3 sequence: CASSQDRLAGNTGELFF. The DNA for the CDR3 is TGTGCCAGCAGCCAAGATCGTCTAGCGGGGAACACCGGGGAGCTGTTTTTT. The rearrangement links TRBV4-2 to TRBJ2-2, with 8 bases matching TRBD2. The CDR3 is 17 amino acids. Germline loops: CDR1 LGHNA, CDR2 YNFKEQ. V was pared by 0 bases and J by 1 base, with 4 bases of the junction left unmatched.

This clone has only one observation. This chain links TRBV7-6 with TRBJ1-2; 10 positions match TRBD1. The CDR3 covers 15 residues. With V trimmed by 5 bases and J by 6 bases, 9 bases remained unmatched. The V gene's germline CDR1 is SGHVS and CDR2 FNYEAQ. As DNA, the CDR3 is TGTGCCAGCAGCAGATCACGGGACAGGGGCGATGGCTACACCTTC. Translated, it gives CASSRSRDRGDGYTF.

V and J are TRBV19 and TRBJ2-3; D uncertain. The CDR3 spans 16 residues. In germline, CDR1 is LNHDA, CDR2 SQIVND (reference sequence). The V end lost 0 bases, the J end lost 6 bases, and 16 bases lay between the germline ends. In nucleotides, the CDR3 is TGTGCCAGTAGTATAGAGGGCCTCCCTAAAAGGGATACGCAGTATTTT. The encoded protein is CASSIEGLPKRDTQYF.

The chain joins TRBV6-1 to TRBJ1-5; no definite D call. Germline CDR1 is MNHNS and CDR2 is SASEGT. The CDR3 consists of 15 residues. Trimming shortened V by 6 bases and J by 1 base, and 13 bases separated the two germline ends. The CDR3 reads CASRTVRGSNQPQHF. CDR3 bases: TGTGCCAGCAGGACCGTGCGGGGAAGCAATCAGCCCCAGCATTTT.

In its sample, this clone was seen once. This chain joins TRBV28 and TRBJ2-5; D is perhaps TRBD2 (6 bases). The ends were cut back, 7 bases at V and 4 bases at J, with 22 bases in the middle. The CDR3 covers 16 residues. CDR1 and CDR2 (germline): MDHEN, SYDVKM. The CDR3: CASTRVSGRNPETQYF. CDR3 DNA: TGTGCCAGCACCCGAGTCTCGGGGAGGAACCCAGAGACCCAGTACTTC.

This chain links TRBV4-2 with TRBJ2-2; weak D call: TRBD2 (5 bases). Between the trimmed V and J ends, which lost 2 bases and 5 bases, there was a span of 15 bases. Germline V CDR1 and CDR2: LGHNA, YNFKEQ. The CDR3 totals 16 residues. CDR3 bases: TGTGCCAGCAGCCAAAAAAGGAGCGGTTATACCGGGGAGCTGTTTTTT. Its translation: CASSQKRSGYTGELFF.

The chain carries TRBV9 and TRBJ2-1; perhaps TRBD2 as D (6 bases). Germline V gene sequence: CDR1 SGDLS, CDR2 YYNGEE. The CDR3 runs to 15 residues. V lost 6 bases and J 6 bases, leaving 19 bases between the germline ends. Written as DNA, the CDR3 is TGTGCCAGCACTCCGGACTACGCCTCCGGCAATGAGCAGTTCTTC. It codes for CASTPDYASGNEQFF.

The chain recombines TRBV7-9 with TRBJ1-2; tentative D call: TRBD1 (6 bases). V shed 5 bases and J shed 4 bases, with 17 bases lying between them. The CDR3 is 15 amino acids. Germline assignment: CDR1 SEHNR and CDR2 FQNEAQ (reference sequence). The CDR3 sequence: CASSLTAGVFYGYTF. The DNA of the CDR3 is TGTGCCAGCAGCCTGACTGCAGGGGTTTTCTATGGCTACACCTTC. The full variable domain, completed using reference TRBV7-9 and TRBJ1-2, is DTGVSQNPRHKITKRGQNVTFRCDPISEHNRLYWYRQTLGQGPEFLTYFQNEAQLEKSRLLSDRFSAERPKGSFSTLEIQRTEQGDSAMYLCASSLTAGVFYGYTFGSGTRLTVV.

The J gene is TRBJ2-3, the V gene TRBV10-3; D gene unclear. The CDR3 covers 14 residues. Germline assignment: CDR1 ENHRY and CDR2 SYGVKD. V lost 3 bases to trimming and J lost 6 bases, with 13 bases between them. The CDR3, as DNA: TGTGCCATCAGTGAAATGTTCGGCATGGATACGCAGTATTTT. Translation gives CAISEMFGMDTQYF.

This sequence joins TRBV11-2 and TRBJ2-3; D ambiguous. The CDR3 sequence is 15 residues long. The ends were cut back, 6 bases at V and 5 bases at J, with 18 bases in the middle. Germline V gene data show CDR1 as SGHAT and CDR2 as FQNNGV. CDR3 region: CASSPPFRARDTQYF. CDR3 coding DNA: TGTGCCAGCAGTCCTCCCTTCCGCGCTAGAGATACGCAGTATTTT.

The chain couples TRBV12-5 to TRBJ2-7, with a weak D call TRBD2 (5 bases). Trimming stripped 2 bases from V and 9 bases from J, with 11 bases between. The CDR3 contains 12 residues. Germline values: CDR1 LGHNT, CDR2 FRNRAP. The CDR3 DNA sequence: TGTGCTAGTGGTTTGCCCACTAGTGGGCAGTACTTC. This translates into CASGLPTSGQYF.

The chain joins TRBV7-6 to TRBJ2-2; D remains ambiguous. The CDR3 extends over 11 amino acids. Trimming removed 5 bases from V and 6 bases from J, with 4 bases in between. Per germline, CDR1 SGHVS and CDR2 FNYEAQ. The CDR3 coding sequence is TGTGCCAGCAGCCTGTCCGGGGAGCTGTTTTTT. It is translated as CASSLSGELFF.

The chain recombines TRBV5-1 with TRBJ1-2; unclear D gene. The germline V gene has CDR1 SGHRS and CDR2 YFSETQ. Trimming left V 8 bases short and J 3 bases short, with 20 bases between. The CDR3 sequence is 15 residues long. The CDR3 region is CASPDYSIWDYGYTF. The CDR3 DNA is TGCGCCAGTCCGGACTATAGCATATGGGACTATGGCTACACCTTC.

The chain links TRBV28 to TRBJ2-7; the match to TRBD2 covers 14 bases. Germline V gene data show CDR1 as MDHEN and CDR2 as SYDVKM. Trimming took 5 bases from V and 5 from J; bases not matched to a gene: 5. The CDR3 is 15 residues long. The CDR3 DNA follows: TGTGCCAGCAGTCTCCTGGGACTAGCGGGAGACGAGCAGTACTTC. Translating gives CASSLLGLAGDEQYF.

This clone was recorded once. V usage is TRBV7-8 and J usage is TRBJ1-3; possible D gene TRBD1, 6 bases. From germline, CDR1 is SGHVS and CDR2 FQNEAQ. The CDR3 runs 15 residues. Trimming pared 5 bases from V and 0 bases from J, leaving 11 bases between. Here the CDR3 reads CASSPGTHSGNTIYF. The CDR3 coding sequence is TGTGCCAGCAGCCCCGGGACACACTCTGGAAACACCATATATTTT.

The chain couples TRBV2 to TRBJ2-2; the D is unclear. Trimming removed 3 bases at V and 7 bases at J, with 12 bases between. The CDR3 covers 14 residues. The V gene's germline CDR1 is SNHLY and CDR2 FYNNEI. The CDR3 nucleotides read TGTGCCAGCAGTGAGTCGCCCGACCTCGGGGAGCTGTTTTTT. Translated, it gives CASSESPDLGELFF.

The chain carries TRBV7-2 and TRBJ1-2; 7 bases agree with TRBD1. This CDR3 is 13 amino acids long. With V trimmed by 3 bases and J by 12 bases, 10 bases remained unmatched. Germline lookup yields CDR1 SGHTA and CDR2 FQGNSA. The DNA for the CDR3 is TGTGCCAGCAGCTTTCGCAGGGGGGAGAGAGACACCTTC. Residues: CASSFRRGERDTF.

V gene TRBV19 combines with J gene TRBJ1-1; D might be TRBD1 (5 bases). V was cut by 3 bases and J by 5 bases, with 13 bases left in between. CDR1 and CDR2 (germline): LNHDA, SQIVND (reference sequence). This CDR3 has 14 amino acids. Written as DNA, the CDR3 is TGTGCCAGTAGTATGCAGGGTAGTCGGACTGAAGCTTTCTTT. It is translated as CASSMQGSRTEAFF.

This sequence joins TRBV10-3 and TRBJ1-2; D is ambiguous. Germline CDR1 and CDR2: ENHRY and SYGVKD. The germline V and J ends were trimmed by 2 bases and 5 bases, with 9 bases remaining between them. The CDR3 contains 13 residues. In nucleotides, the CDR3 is TGTGCCATCAGTGAGGCCCGGTTATATGGCTACACCTTC. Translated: CAISEARLYGYTF.

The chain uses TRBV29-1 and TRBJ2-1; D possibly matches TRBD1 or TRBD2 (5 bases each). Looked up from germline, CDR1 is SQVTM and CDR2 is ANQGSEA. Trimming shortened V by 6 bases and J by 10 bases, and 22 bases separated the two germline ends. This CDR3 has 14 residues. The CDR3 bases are TGCAGCGTCTACCGACTCTCCGGGGCCGAGGAGCAGTTCTTC. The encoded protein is CSVYRLSGAEEQFF.